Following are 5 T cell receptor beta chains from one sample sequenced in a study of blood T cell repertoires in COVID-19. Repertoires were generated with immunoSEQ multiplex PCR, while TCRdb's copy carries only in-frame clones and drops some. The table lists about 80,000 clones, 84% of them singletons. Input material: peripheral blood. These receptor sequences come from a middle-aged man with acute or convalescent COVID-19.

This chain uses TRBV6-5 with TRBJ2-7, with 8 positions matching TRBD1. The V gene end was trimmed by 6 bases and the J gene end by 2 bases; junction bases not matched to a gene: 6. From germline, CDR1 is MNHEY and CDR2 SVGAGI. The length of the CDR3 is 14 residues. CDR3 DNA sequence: TGTGCCAGCAGGGCCGGGACAGGCGCCTACGAGCAGTACTTC. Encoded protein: CASRAGTGAYEQYF.

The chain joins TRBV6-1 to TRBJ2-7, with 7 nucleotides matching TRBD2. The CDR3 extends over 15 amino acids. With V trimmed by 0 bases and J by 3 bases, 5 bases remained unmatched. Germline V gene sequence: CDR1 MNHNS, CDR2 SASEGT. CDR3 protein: CASSEAGLADYEQYF. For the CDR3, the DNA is TGTGCCAGCAGTGAAGCCGGCCTAGCGGACTACGAGCAGTACTTC.

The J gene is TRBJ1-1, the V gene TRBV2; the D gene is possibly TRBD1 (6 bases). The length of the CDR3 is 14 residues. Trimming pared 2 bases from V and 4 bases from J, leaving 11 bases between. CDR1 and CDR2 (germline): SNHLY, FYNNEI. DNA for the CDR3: TGTGCCAGCAGTGAACAGGGGTCGGGCACTGAAGCTTTCTTT. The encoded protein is CASSEQGSGTEAFF. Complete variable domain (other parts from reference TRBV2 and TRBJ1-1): EPEVTQTPSHQVTQMGQEVILRCVPISNHLYFYWYRQILGQKVEFLVSFYNNEISEKSEIFDDQFSVERPDGSNFTLKIRSTKLEDSAMYFCASSEQGSGTEAFFGQGTRLTVV.

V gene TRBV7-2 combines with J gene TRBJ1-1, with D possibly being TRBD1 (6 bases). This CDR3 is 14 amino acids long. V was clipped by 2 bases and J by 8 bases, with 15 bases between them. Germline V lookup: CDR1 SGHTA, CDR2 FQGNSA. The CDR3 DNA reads TGTGCCAGCAGCTTACACCCTACAGGGATGGAAGCTTTCTTT. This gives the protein CASSLHPTGMEAFF.

The CDR3 loop reads CASSPLGADSSYNEQFF. Here the CDR3 DNA reads TGTGCCAGTAGTCCACTGGGGGCGGACAGCTCCTACAATGAGCAGTTCTTC. The chain joins TRBV19 to TRBJ2-1, with D possibly being TRBD1 (6 bases). Between the trimmed V and J ends, which lost 5 bases and 0 bases, there was a span of 17 bases. Germline V gives CDR1 LNHDA, CDR2 SQIVND (reference sequence). This CDR3 is built from 17 residues.